The rows below give T cell receptor beta chains drawn from one sample of a study of naive and memory T cell subsets. TCRdb used MiXCR to reprocess the UMI-ligation and nested PCR reads, holding one entry per CDR3 protein. This table has more than 13,000 distinct CDR3 sequences, around 5.5% appearing once. The starting material was skin, obtained from a tuberculin skin test site. The origin of the receptors is an adult in good health. CDR3s include the opening cysteine and the closing phenylalanine or tryptophan. D genes are given only for firm matches. Part of the rows lack a size; the others show once, few, many or a class for expanded clones.

J	D	V	size	DNA	CDR3
TRBJ1-2	.	TRBV4-2	many	TGTGCCAGCAGCCAAGGGGGACCGCCGTATCCCTATGGCTACACCTTC	CASSQGGPPYPYGYTF
TRBJ2-1	.	TRBV20-1	medium-sized	TGCAGTGCCAGGGACCGCGCCCAGCAGTTCTTC	CSARDRAQQFF
TRBJ1-1	.	TRBV5-4	.	TGTGCCAGCAGCTGGGGTTTCATGAACACTGAAGCTTTCTTT	CASSWGFMNTEAFF
TRBJ2-3	.	TRBV5-6	many	TGTGCCGGCAGCTTGGCGCTGACAGATACGCAGTATTTT	CAGSLALTDTQYF
TRBJ2-3	TRBD2	TRBV14	many	TGTGCCAGCAGCCGCTGGACTAGCGGGGCGCCAGATACGCAGTATTTT	CASSRWTSGAPDTQYF
TRBJ1-6	.	TRBV4-3	many	TGCGCCAGCAGCCAAGTGCGCAGATATAATTCACCCCTCCACTTT	CASSQVRRYNSPLHF
TRBJ1-2	TRBD1	TRBV27	.	TGTGCCAGCAGAGACAGGGGGCATGGCTACACCTTC	CASRDRGHGYTF
TRBJ1-4	.	TRBV2	many	TGTGCCAGCAGCCCTGCAAGCGAAAAACTGTTTTTT	CASSPASEKLFF
TRBJ2-7	.	TRBV25-1	many	TGTGCCAGCAGCCCATACGAGCAGTACTTC	CASSPYEQYF
TRBJ2-3	TRBD2	TRBV5-4	few	TGTGCCAGCAGCCCGGGACTAGCGGGGCCCCTTAGCACAGATACGCAGTATTTT	CASSPGLAGPLSTDTQYF
TRBJ2-5	.	TRBV4-3	medium-sized	TGCGCCAGCAGCCCCCTGAGGGGTGGGCAAGAGACCCAGTACTTC	CASSPLRGGQETQYF
TRBJ2-5	.	TRBV29-1	many	TGCAGCGTTGCTGGACATCGCCAAGAGACCCAGTACTTC	CSVAGHRQETQYF
TRBJ2-3	.	TRBV4-3	many	TGCGCCAGCAGCCAAGGCGTACACGGTGGCGCAGATACGCAGTATTTT	CASSQGVHGGADTQYF
TRBJ1-6	.	TRBV27	few	TGTGCCACCACCCCCGGGGTAAATTCACCCCTCCACTTT	CATTPGVNSPLHF
TRBJ2-1	.	TRBV9	medium-sized	TGTGCCAGCAGCCCTCGACCGAGCTCCTACAATGAGCAGTTCTTC	CASSPRPSSYNEQFF
TRBJ1-2	TRBD1	TRBV7-2	many	TGTGCCAGCAGCCGAGCGACAGGGGACTATGGCTACACCTTC	CASSRATGDYGYTF
TRBJ2-3	.	TRBV6-2/TRBV6-3	medium-sized	TGTGCCAGCAGTAAACGGGGTAAAGGGCGCACAGATACGCAGTATTTT	CASSKRGKGRTDTQYF
TRBJ2-5	.	TRBV14	.	TGTGCCAGCAGCCACCTAGAGACCCAGTACTTC	CASSHLETQYF
TRBJ2-5	TRBD2	TRBV11-2	many	TGTGCCAGCAGCTTAGTAGTCGGCGGGGGGGCCGGGGAGACCCAGTACTTC	CASSLVVGGGAGETQYF
TRBJ2-3	.	TRBV28	many	TGTGCCAGCTCATCGTGGGGTGTTTCCAGCACAGATACGCAGTATTTT	CASSSWGVSSTDTQYF
TRBJ2-5	TRBD2	TRBV5-1	few	TGCGCCAGCAGAACGGGACTAGCGGGGGGGCCCGGTGAGACCCAGTACTTC	CASRTGLAGGPGETQYF
TRBJ2-7	.	TRBV6-5	few	TGTGCCAGCAGTTACGGGGATTCTTCCTACGAGCAGTACTTC	CASSYGDSSYEQYF
TRBJ2-4	TRBD1	TRBV11-1	many	TGTGCCAGCAGCACCTGGGGACAGGATAATTTAGCCAAAAACATTCAGTACTTC	CASSTWGQDNLAKNIQYF
TRBJ2-5	TRBD2	TRBV28	many	TGTGCCAGCAGTTCCACCGGGACTAGCAAGGAGACCCAGTACTTC	CASSSTGTSKETQYF
TRBJ2-5	.	TRBV10-3	many	TGTGCCATCAGTGAGCCGAGGGCTTCGAGGGAAGAGACCCAGTACTTC	CAISEPRASREETQYF
TRBJ1-1	.	TRBV18	many	TGTGCCAGCTCACAAACCCAGGGATTTGAAGCTTTCTTT	CASSQTQGFEAFF
TRBJ1-1	.	TRBV16	many	TGTGCCAGCAGCCAATCGAAAGTTCGAGCTTTCTTT	CASSQSKVRAFF
TRBJ2-7	TRBD2	TRBV10-3	many	TGTGCCACCAGGAGCGGGGGCATCGAGCAGTACTTC	CATRSGGIEQYF
TRBJ2-1	TRBD1	TRBV5-1	many	TGCGCCAGCAGCTTGGGGACAGGGGGCTTGTCCTACAATGAGCAGTTCTTC	CASSLGTGGLSYNEQFF
TRBJ1-2	.	TRBV9	many	TGTGCCAGCAGCCGGGACAACAACTATGGCTACACCTTC	CASSRDNNYGYTF
TRBJ2-3	.	TRBV7-2	many	TGTGCCAGCAGCTTAACGAGGGGAGGACAGTACACAGATACGCAGTATTTT	CASSLTRGGQYTDTQYF
TRBJ2-7	TRBD1	TRBV5-1	medium-sized	TGCGCCAGCAGGAAGGGACAGGCAGCTTACGAGCAGTACTTC	CASRKGQAAYEQYF
TRBJ2-1	TRBD1	TRBV6-1	many	TGTGCCAGCAGGACAGGGGGGTCTGGCTCGAATGAGCAGTTCTTC	CASRTGGSGSNEQFF
TRBJ1-1	.	TRBV6-4	many	TGTGCCAGCAGTGACCCGCGCACTGAAGCTTTCTTT	CASSDPRTEAFF
TRBJ2-1	.	TRBV6-2/TRBV6-3	medium-sized	TGTGCCAGCAGTTTTAACGGGGGAAGCTCCTACAATGAGCAGTTCTTC	CASSFNGGSSYNEQFF
TRBJ1-2	TRBD1	TRBV7-2	few	TGTGCCAGCAGCTCCCCCTACGACAGGGGGCAAGGCTACACCTTC	CASSSPYDRGQGYTF
TRBJ2-5	.	TRBV5-5	many	TGTGCCAGCAGCAAAACCGGCGGTGGTCAAGAGACCCAGTACTTC	CASSKTGGGQETQYF
TRBJ2-3	TRBD2	TRBV7-3	.	TGTGCCAGCAGCTTTGTAGCGGGGGGGCGGGCGGATACGCAGTATTTT	CASSFVAGGRADTQYF
TRBJ2-3	TRBD2	TRBV20-1	many	TGCAGTGCTAGTCCCGGGGGGGCGGAAGATACGCAGTATTTT	CSASPGGAEDTQYF
TRBJ1-1	TRBD1	TRBV5-1	many	TGCGCCAGCAGCCGCCCCGGGACAGGTGGTACTGAAGCTTTCTTT	CASSRPGTGGTEAFF
TRBJ2-1	TRBD1	TRBV12-3/TRBV12-4	medium-sized	TGTGCCAGCAGTCCCGATTGGACAGGGTGGAATGAGCAGTTCTTC	CASSPDWTGWNEQFF
TRBJ2-1	.	TRBV6-2/TRBV6-3	few	TGTGCCAGCAGTTACACGGGCAATGAGCAGTTCTTC	CASSYTGNEQFF
TRBJ2-7	TRBD1	TRBV2	many	TGTGCCAGCAGAGCAGGACAGGGTTCCTACAGACCCTACGAGCAGTACTTC	CASRAGQGSYRPYEQYF
TRBJ2-1	TRBD1	TRBV27	many	TGTGCCAGCAGTTTACCAGGGGGCTCTTGGAATGAGCAGTTCTTC	CASSLPGGSWNEQFF
TRBJ1-5	.	TRBV30	few	TGTGCCGGGGGGACAAGCAATCAGCCCCAGCATTTT	CAGGTSNQPQHF
TRBJ2-5	.	TRBV25-1	many	TGTGCCAGCAGCCATTTAGCAACCACCCTAGAGACCCAGTACTTC	CASSHLATTLETQYF
TRBJ2-1	.	TRBV7-2	many	TGTGCCAGCAGCTTAGCCCCCCGGGATAAACGGTTCTTC	CASSLAPRDKRFF
TRBJ2-2	.	TRBV4-2	many	TGTGCCAGCAGCCAAGACTGGCGGACGAACACCGGGGAGCTGTTTTTT	CASSQDWRTNTGELFF
TRBJ2-5	.	TRBV29-1	medium-sized	TGCAGCGTTGGGCGGCACCAAGAGACCCAGTACTTC	CSVGRHQETQYF
TRBJ2-7	.	TRBV7-2	medium-sized	TGTGCCAGCAGCTTCGATTACTACGAGCAGTACTTC	CASSFDYYEQYF
TRBJ1-6	.	TRBV6-5	.	TGTGCCAGCAGGAAACAGCGGAGAGGTTCACCCCTCCACTTT	CASRKQRRGSPLHF
TRBJ2-7	TRBD1	TRBV4-3	.	TGCGCCAGCAGCGAGGACAGGGGGGGCCACGAGCAGTACTTC	CASSEDRGGHEQYF
TRBJ1-2	TRBD1	TRBV29-1	many	TGCAGCGTAGGGGATGACAGGGGCGGCTACACCTTC	CSVGDDRGGYTF
TRBJ1-1	TRBD1	TRBV29-1	few	TGCAGCGCCGGACAGGGAGACACTGAAGCTTTCTTT	CSAGQGDTEAFF
TRBJ2-5	.	TRBV7-2	many	TGTGCCAGCAGCTCCAACCGGGGAAGAGAGACCCAGTACTTC	CASSSNRGRETQYF
TRBJ1-5	.	TRBV19	few	TGTGCCAGTAGTATCAGACGACGAGGCCCCAATCAGCCCCAGCATTTT	CASSIRRRGPNQPQHF
TRBJ2-4	.	TRBV7-2	many	TGTGCCAGCAGCTTAGGTGGGCCAAGCGCCAAAAACATTCAGTACTTC	CASSLGGPSAKNIQYF
TRBJ1-6	.	TRBV3-1	many	TGTGCCAGCCAATCGGGGGTTTCACCCCTCCACTTT	CASQSGVSPLHF
TRBJ1-2	.	TRBV20-1	many	TGCAGTGCTAGAGATGCAGCGTCCTATGGCTACACCTTC	CSARDAASYGYTF